Listed below are T cell receptor beta chains from one sample, sequenced in a study of CD8 T cells in ankylosing spondylitis. TCRdb reprocessed the 5' RACE reads via MiXCR and lists one record per CDR3 protein. The table has under 950,000 distinct CDR3 sequences, around 17% seen once. Material: blood, either unsorted or a sorted T cell fraction (not recorded which). These receptors were taken from a male donor with ankylosing spondylitis. CDR3s leave out the opening cysteine and the closing phenylalanine or tryptophan. Clone size is stated in some rows and not others, as once, few, many or a class when expanded.

j_call clone_size v_call cdr3_aa
TRBJ1-1 . TRBV2 ASKVGMGNTEAF
TRBJ1-2 few TRBV15 ATSRVVGGPRGGYT
TRBJ2-7 . TRBV27 ASSFYGTGSTYEQY
TRBJ2-5 few TRBV20-1 SARSPMGLYETQY
TRBJ2-2 . TRBV12-3/TRBV12-4 ASSYGGVNGELF
TRBJ2-1 few TRBV12-3/TRBV12-4 ASSLTGQGYTEQF
TRBJ2-7 few TRBV20-1 SAREQGTSYEQY
TRBJ2-2 few TRBV12-3/TRBV12-4 ASSFGETYNTGELF
TRBJ2-2 few TRBV12-3/TRBV12-4 ASSRRGEPGELF
TRBJ2-5 few TRBV4-2 ASSQDWSGQETQY
TRBJ1-1 many TRBV4-3 ASSQGTANTEAF
TRBJ2-1 . TRBV7-6 ASSLKLAGPDEQF
TRBJ2-7 . TRBV25-1 ASSELGGSYEQY
TRBJ2-1 few TRBV30 AWSGGSAEQF
TRBJ1-5 few TRBV7-8 ASSHQGAGDQPQH
TRBJ2-5 few TRBV29-1 SVEGSLGETQY
TRBJ2-7 . TRBV5-5 AIGPGVGEQY
TRBJ2-7 many TRBV4-1 ASSQEAGYEQY
TRBJ2-7 . TRBV15 ATSREATKNYEQY
TRBJ1-3 . TRBV7-2 ASSLGGAGTTGNTIY
TRBJ2-5 few TRBV4-1 ASSQVEYGEQETQY
TRBJ1-2 few TRBV20-1 SATLYGYT
TRBJ2-1 . TRBV5-6 ASSWSAGVTV
TRBJ2-6 once TRBV11-1 ASSLLIGTGSFGAGANVLT
TRBJ2-1 few TRBV24-1 ATSDLWTSGGSYNEQF
TRBJ1-5 . TRBV4-1 ASSHQGLGQPQH
TRBJ2-1 . TRBV7-3 ASSLNGPFAGQGKEGEQF
TRBJ1-2 few TRBV29-1 SIRPEGYGYT
TRBJ2-3 few TRBV9 ASSVGGARADTQY
TRBJ2-7 . TRBV24-1 ATRAKLAGGLYEQY
TRBJ1-6 few TRBV7-3 ASSVDRGLNSPLH
TRBJ2-5 . TRBV4-1 ASSQGGAGGETQY
TRBJ2-7 . TRBV15 ATSYPGTSGTYEQY
TRBJ1-1 few TRBV27 ASSLQGVNAEAF
TRBJ2-2 few TRBV20-1 SANGASGSPNTGELF
TRBJ1-1 . TRBV5-1 ASSQVRGEAF
TRBJ2-5 few TRBV29-1 SARVAGRRAQY
TRBJ2-7 . TRBV3-1 ASSQGWDTYEQY
TRBJ1-1 few TRBV6-1 ASSVVGGNTEAF
TRBJ2-1 few TRBV7-9 ASSLGGSASYNEQF